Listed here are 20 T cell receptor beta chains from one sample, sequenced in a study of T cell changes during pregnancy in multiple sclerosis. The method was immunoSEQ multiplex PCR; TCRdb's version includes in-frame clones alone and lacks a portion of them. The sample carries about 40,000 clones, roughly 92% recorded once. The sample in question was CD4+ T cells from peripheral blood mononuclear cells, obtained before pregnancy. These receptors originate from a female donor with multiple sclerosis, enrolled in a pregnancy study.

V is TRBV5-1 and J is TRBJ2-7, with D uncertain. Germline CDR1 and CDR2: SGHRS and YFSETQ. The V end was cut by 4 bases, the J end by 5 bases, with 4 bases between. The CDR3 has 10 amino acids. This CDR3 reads CASSGHEQYF. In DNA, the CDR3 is TGCGCCAGCAGCGGCCACGAGCAGTACTTC.

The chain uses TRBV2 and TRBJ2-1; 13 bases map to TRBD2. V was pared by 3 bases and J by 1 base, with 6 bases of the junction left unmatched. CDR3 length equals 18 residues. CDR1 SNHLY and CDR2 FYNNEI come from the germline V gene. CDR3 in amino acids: CASSDPGLAGVSYNEQFF. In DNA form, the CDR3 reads TGTGCCAGCAGTGACCCCGGACTAGCGGGAGTGTCCTACAATGAGCAGTTCTTC.

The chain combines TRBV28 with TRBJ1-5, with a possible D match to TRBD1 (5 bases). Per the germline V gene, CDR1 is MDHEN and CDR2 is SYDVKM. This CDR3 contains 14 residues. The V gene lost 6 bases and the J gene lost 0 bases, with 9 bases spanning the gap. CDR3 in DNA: TGTGCCAGCAGCTCGGGACTTAGCAATCAGCCCCAGCATTTT. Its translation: CASSSGLSNQPQHF.

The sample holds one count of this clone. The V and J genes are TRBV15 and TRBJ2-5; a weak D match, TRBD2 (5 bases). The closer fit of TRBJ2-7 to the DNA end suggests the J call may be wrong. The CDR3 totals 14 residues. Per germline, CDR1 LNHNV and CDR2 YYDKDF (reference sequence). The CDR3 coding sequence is TGTGCCACCAGCAGAAAAGAGGTCGGGGTCGAGCAGTACTTC. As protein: CATSRKEVGVEQYF.

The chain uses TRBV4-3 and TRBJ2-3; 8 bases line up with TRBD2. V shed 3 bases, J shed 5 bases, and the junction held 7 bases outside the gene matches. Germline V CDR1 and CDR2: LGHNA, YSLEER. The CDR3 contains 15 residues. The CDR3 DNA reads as TGCGCCAGCAGCCAGAGCGGGAGCGGGAGAGATACGCAGTATTTT. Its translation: CASSQSGSGRDTQYF.

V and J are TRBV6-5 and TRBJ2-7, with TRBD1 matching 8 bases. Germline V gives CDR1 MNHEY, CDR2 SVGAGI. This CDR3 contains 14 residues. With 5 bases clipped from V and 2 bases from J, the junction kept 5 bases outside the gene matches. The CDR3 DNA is TGTGCCAGCAGTAACCGGGACAGGACCTACGAGCAGTACTTC. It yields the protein CASSNRDRTYEQYF.

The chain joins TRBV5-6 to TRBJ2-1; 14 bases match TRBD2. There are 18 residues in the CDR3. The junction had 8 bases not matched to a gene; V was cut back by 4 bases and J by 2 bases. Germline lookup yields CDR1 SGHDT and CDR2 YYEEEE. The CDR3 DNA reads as TGTGCCAGCAGCACCGGACTAGCGGGAGGAGGACCCTACAATGAGCAGTTCTTC. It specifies CASSTGLAGGGPYNEQFF.

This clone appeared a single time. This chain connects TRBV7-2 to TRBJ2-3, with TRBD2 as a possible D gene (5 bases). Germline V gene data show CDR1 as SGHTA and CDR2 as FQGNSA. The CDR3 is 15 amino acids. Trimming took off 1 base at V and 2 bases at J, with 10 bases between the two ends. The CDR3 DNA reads TGTGCCAGCAGCTTAGTGGCGGGTCACACAGATACGCAGTATTTT. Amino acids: CASSLVAGHTDTQYF.

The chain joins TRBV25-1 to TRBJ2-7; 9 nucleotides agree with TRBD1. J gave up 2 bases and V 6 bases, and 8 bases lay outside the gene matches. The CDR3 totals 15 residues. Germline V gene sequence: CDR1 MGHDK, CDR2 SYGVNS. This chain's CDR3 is CASRPTGTGTYEQYF. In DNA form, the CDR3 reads TGTGCCAGCAGACCTACCGGGACAGGGACCTACGAGCAGTACTTC.

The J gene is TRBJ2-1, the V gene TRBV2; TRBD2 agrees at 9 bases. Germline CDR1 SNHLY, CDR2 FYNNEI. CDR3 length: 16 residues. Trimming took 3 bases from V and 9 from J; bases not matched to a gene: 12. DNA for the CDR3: TGTGCCAGCAGTGAGCAGACTAGCGGTTGGATGGGTGAGCAGTTCTTC. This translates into CASSEQTSGWMGEQFF.

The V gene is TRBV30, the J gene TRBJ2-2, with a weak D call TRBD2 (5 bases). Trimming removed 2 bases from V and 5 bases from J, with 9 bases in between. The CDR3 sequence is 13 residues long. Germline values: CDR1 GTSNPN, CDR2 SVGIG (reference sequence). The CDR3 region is CAWSSRRTGELFF. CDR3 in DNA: TGTGCCTGGAGTTCTAGGAGGACCGGGGAGCTGTTTTTT.

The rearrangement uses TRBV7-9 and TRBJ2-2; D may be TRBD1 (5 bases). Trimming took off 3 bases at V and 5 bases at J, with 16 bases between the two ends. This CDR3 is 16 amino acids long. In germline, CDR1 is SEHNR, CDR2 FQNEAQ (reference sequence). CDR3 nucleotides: TGTGCCAGCAGCTTCTTAGCAGGGAAAGGTACCGGGGAGCTGTTTTTT. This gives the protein CASSFLAGKGTGELFF.

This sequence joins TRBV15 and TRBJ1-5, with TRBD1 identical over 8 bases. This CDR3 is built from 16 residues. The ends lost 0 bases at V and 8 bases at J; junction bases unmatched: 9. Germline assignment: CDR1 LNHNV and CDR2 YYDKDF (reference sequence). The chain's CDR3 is CATSRDWPGQGEPQHF. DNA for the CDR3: TGTGCCACCAGCAGAGATTGGCCCGGACAGGGCGAGCCCCAGCATTTT. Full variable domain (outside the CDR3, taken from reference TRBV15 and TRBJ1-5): DAMVIQNPRYQVTQFGKPVTLSCSQTLNHNVMYWYQQKSSQAPKLLFHYYDKDFNNEADTPDNFQSRRPNTSFCFLDIRSPGLGDTAMYLCATSRDWPGQGEPQHFGDGTRLSIL.

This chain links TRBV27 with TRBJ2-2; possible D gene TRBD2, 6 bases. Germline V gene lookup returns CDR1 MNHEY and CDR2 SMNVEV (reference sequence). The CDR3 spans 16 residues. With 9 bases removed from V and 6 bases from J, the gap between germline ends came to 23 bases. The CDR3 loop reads CARSGGSRSVAGELFF. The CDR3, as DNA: TGTGCCAGGTCTGGGGGGAGTAGGTCAGTGGCCGGGGAGCTGTTTTTT.

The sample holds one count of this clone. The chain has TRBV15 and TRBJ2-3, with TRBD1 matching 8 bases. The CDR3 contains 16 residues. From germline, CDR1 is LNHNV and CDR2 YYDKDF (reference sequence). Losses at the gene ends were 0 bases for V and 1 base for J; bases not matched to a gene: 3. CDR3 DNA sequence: TGTGCCACCAGCAGAGACAGGGGGCATGGCACAGATACGCAGTATTTT. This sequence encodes CATSRDRGHGTDTQYF.

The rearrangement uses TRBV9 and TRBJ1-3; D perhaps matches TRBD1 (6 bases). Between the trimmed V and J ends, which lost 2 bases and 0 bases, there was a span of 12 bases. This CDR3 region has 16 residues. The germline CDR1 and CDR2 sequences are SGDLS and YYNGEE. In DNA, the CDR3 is TGTGCCAGCAGCGTCGACGCCAGGGGCTCTGGAAACACCATATATTTT. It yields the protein CASSVDARGSGNTIYF.

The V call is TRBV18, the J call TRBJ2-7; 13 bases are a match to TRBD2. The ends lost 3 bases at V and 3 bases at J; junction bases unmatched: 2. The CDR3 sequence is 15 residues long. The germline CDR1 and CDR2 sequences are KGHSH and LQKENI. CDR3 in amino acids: CASSPGTSGVYEQYF. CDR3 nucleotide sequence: TGTGCCAGCTCACCGGGGACTAGCGGGGTCTACGAGCAGTACTTC.

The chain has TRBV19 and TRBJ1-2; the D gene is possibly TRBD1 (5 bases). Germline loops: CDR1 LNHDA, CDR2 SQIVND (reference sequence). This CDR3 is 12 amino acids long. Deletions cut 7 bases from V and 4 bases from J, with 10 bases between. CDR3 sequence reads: CASTAGIYGYTF. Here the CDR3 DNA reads TGTGCCAGTACGGCAGGGATCTATGGCTACACCTTC.

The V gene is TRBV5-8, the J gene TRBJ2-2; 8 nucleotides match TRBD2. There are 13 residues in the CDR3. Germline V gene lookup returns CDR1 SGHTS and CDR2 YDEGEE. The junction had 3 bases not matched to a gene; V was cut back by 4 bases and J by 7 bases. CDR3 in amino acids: CASSQSGGGELFF. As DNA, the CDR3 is TGTGCCAGCAGCCAAAGCGGGGGCGGGGAGCTGTTTTTT.

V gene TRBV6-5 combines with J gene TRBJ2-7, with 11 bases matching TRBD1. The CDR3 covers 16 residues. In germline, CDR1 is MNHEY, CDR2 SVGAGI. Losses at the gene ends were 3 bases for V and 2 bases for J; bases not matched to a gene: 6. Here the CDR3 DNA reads TGTGCCAGCAGTTATTGGCTGGGACAGGGGGCCTACGAGCAGTACTTC. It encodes CASSYWLGQGAYEQYF.